The 22 T cell receptor beta chains below come from one sample, sequenced in a study of response to subunit inactivated influenza vaccine. TCRdb ran MiXCR on the RT-PCR reads and lists one entry per CDR3 protein. The sample holds a few hundred thousand distinct CDR3 sequences, over 20% seen once. The sequences come from PBMCs from blood, collected about 20 months after vaccination. These receptors were obtained from a man aged 50-75 years who received an inactivated influenza vaccine.

This clonotype was seen at least ten times. The rearrangement joins TRBV20-1 to TRBJ1-1; 8 bases map to TRBD1. CDR3 size: 19 residues. Trimming cost V 2 bases and J 1 base; bases outside gene matches: 18. The germline V gene encodes CDR1 DFQATT and CDR2 SNEGSKA (reference sequence). CDR3 nucleotides: TGCAGTGCTAGAAACCCTCGGGAGTTACAGGGGGGAACGAACACTGAAGCTTTCTTT. Translating gives CSARNPRELQGGTNTEAFF.

This clonotype has only a few counts. The chain recombines TRBV4-3 with TRBJ2-7, with D possibly TRBD1 on 5 matching bases. The CDR3 spans 15 residues. Germline assignment: CDR1 LGHNA and CDR2 YSLEER. V was shortened by 0 bases and J by 3 bases, with 12 bases between the two germline ends. The CDR3 here is CASSQDWQGIYEQYF. CDR3 DNA: TGCGCCAGCAGCCAAGATTGGCAGGGAATCTACGAGCAGTACTTC.

This clonotype was seen a handful of times. The rearrangement uses TRBV16 and TRBJ2-1, with TRBD2 matching 11 bases. Per germline, CDR1 KGHSY and CDR2 FQNENV. CDR3 size: 13 residues. V lost 2 bases and J lost 9; bases outside the gene matches: 0. This chain's CDR3 is CASSQGLAGEQFF. In nucleotides, the CDR3 is TGTGCCAGCAGCCAAGGACTAGCGGGTGAGCAGTTCTTC.

This clonotype appeared a few times. The CDR3 coding sequence is TGTGCCAGCAATCTGGGCGGGTCTGGGGCCAACGTCCTGACTTTC. This codes for CASNLGGSGANVLTF. The chain has TRBV2 and TRBJ2-6; maybe TRBD2 (5 bases). The germline V and J ends were trimmed by 7 bases and 1 base, with 11 bases remaining between them. CDR3 length: 15 amino acids. The germline CDR1 and CDR2 sequences are SNHLY and FYNNEI.

The chain couples TRBV4-2 to TRBJ2-7, with D perhaps assigned TRBD1 or TRBD2 (6 bases each). V was cut by 4 bases and J by 2 bases, with 18 bases left in between. From germline, CDR1 is LGHNA and CDR2 YNFKEQ. This CDR3 is 16 amino acids long. CDR3 bases: TGTGCCAGCAGCCCTGCGGGGCCGAAGGGGGCCTACGAGCAGTACTTC. This encodes CASSPAGPKGAYEQYF.

The chain is built from TRBV29-1 and TRBJ1-1, with D possibly being TRBD1 (5 bases). CDR3 length equals 14 residues. The V gene lost 2 bases and the J gene lost 4 bases, with 14 bases spanning the gap. Germline V lookup: CDR1 SQVTM, CDR2 ANQGSEA. This CDR3 is CSVEPLRQPTEAFF. The CDR3 nucleotides read TGCAGCGTTGAACCCCTCCGACAGCCCACTGAAGCTTTCTTT.

This clonotype was counted ten times or more. CDR3 residues: CASVKESGTEAFF. The CDR3 region has the DNA TGTGCCAGCGTCAAAGAGAGCGGCACTGAAGCTTTCTTT. J is TRBJ1-1 and V is TRBV5-6, with unresolved D. Between the trimmed V and J ends, which lost 7 bases and 4 bases, there was a span of 14 bases. Germline CDR1 is SGHDT and CDR2 is YYEEEE. The CDR3 length is 13 residues.

This clonotype was observed a handful of times. The chain recombines TRBV6-1 with TRBJ1-5, with no clear D. Germline V lookup: CDR1 MNHNS, CDR2 SASEGT. There are 13 residues in the CDR3. V gave up 6 bases and J gave up 3 bases, with 9 bases separating them. CDR3 protein: CASRATFNQPQHF. The CDR3 DNA reads TGTGCCAGCAGAGCAACCTTCAATCAGCCCCAGCATTTT.

The chain carries TRBV12-3 or TRBV12-4 and TRBJ2-7, with no clear D. Trimming left V 3 bases short and J 6 bases short, with 12 bases between. The CDR3 is 13 residues long. Here the CDR3 reads CASSFGYRSEQYF. Written as DNA, the CDR3 is TGTGCCAGCAGTTTTGGGTATAGATCCGAGCAGTACTTC.

This clonotype has a count of ten or more. J is TRBJ1-1 and V is TRBV5-6; D gene ambiguous. The CDR3 runs to 13 residues. Trimming shortened V by 0 bases and J by 6 bases, and 9 bases separated the two germline ends. From germline, CDR1 is SGHDT and CDR2 YYEEEE. The DNA of the CDR3 is TGTGCCAGCAGCTTGGTAGGGTCCGCTGAAGCTTTCTTT. Translation gives CASSLVGSAEAFF.

This clonotype was counted ten times or more. This rearrangement joins TRBV12-3 or TRBV12-4 to TRBJ1-2; D gene unclear. Trimming pared 1 base from V and 7 bases from J, leaving 7 bases between. The CDR3 covers 12 residues. The CDR3 DNA follows: TGTGCCAGCAGTTTAGAGGGCACTGGCTACACCTTC. Protein product: CASSLEGTGYTF.

The rearrangement links TRBV7-2 to TRBJ2-1; the match to TRBD2 covers 11 bases. V was pared by 1 base and J by 2 bases, with 10 bases of the junction left unmatched. CDR1 SGHTA and CDR2 FQGNSA come from the germline V gene. The CDR3 is 19 amino acids. CDR3 sequence (DNA): TGTGCCAGCAGCTTAGGGCGCCTAGCGGGGGGCCCCGCCTACAATGAGCAGTTCTTC. As protein: CASSLGRLAGGPAYNEQFF.

Only a few counts were recorded for this clonotype. This chain joins TRBV5-1 and TRBJ1-2, with unresolved D. This CDR3 comprises 14 residues. The germline CDR1 and CDR2 sequences are SGHRS and YFSETQ. V shed 4 bases and J shed 7 bases, with 17 bases lying between them. CDR3 protein: CASSRTGLPFGYTF. CDR3 bases: TGCGCCAGCAGCAGAACCGGACTGCCCTTTGGCTACACCTTC. Complete variable domain (other parts from reference TRBV5-1 and TRBJ1-2): KAGVTQTPRYLIKTRGQQVTLSCSPISGHRSVSWYQQTPGQGLQFLFEYFSETQRNKGNFPGRFSGRQFSNSRSEMNVSTLELGDSALYLCASSRTGLPFGYTFGSGTRLTVV.

In this sample, this clonotype turned up many times. This sequence joins TRBV12-3 or TRBV12-4 and TRBJ2-1, with 10 bases identical to TRBD1. The CDR3 sequence is 13 residues long. V dropped 3 bases and J dropped 8; count of bases not matched to a gene: 1. The CDR3 is CASSLGQGYEQFF. CDR3 DNA sequence: TGTGCCAGCAGTTTGGGACAGGGGTATGAGCAGTTCTTC.

The chain has TRBV18 and TRBJ2-1; D unclear. Germline CDR1 is KGHSH and CDR2 is LQKENI. V was shortened by 2 bases and J by 8 bases, with 4 bases between the two germline ends. The CDR3 is 11 amino acids. This CDR3 reads CASSPSYEQFF. CDR3 nucleotide sequence: TGTGCCAGCTCACCATCGTATGAGCAGTTCTTC.

This clonotype was counted only a few times. V and J are TRBV29-1 and TRBJ2-7, with 10 positions matching TRBD1. V dropped 6 bases and J dropped 0; count of bases not matched to a gene: 11. The CDR3 covers 16 residues. The V gene's germline CDR1 is SQVTM and CDR2 ANQGSEA. The CDR3 region has the DNA TGCAGCGTCGGTTTCCCGGGGACAGGGGACTCCTACGAGCAGTACTTC. It codes for CSVGFPGTGDSYEQYF.

This chain links TRBV7-2 with TRBJ1-2, with D unclear. This CDR3 is 16 amino acids long. Germline V gene sequence: CDR1 SGHTA, CDR2 FQGNSA. V was pared by 3 bases and J by 2 bases, with 16 bases between. The CDR3 loop is CASSLDRYVMNYGYTF. Here the CDR3 DNA reads TGTGCCAGCAGCTTGGACCGTTATGTGATGAACTATGGCTACACCTTC.

This clonotype occurred many times. The chain carries TRBV3-1 and TRBJ1-3; unclear D gene. Deletions cut 4 bases from V and 7 bases from J, with 14 bases between. The CDR3 contains 14 residues. Germline V lookup: CDR1 LGHDT, CDR2 YNNKEL (reference sequence). The CDR3 coding sequence is TGTGCCAGCAGCCCGCGGGGAGGTCGGAACACCATATATTTT. Encoded protein: CASSPRGGRNTIYF.

Only a few counts were recorded for this clonotype. CDR3 DNA sequence: TGTGCCAGCAGACGTGGGTTGGGGACAGACTATGGCTACACCTTC. It encodes CASRRGLGTDYGYTF. The chain links TRBV6-1 to TRBJ1-2; 7 bases match TRBD1. With 6 bases clipped from V and 3 bases from J, the junction kept 10 bases outside the gene matches. CDR1 is MNHNS, CDR2 SASEGT, per germline. CDR3 size: 15 residues.

This sequence joins TRBV4-3 and TRBJ1-2, with no clear D. With 0 bases removed from V and 3 bases from J, the gap between germline ends came to 8 bases. Germline assignment: CDR1 LGHNA and CDR2 YSLEER. This CDR3 has 14 residues. In DNA form, the CDR3 reads TGCGCCAGCAGCCAAGACCGAAGTTACTATGGCTACACCTTC. It specifies CASSQDRSYYGYTF.

This clonotype was recorded a few times. The rearrangement links TRBV19 to TRBJ1-2; D is unresolved. From germline, CDR1 is LNHDA and CDR2 SQIVND (reference sequence). Trimming removed 6 bases at V and 4 bases at J, with 9 bases between. The CDR3 is 12 residues long. In nucleotides, the CDR3 is TGTGCCAGTAGCGCAACGGTCTATGGCTACACCTTC. Amino acids: CASSATVYGYTF.

The CDR3 sequence is CASSFGQGKETQYF. The CDR3 nucleotides read TGTGCCAGCAGTTTCGGACAGGGAAAAGAGACCCAGTACTTC. The genes are TRBV12-3 or TRBV12-4 and TRBJ2-5; TRBD1 matches 8 bases. V lost 3 bases and J lost 3; bases outside the gene matches: 3. The CDR3 sequence is 14 residues long.